The rows below give T cell receptor beta chains drawn from one sample of a study of metastatic and nonmetastatic thyroid tumors. TCRdb re-analyzed the PCR reads using MiXCR. This sample has around 31,000 clones, with 15% found just once. Sample: blood. The origin of the receptors is a male donor with papillary thyroid cancer or a benign thyroid nodule (not recorded which). Some clones in this sample may be carry-over from other donors' samples. The CDR3 runs from the conserved cysteine through the conserved F or W. A D gene is named only where the DNA matches it firmly. Clone size is not always given. Where it is, it says once, few, many or a class for expanded clones.

J gene | clone size | V gene | D gene | CDR3 DNA | CDR3 protein
TRBJ2-7 | - | TRBV12-3/TRBV12-4 | - | TGTGCCAGCAGTCTGGACTCCTACGAGCAGTACTTC | CASSLDSYEQYF
TRBJ2-5 | many | TRBV6-1 | - | TGTGCCAGCAGTGACATAGTGGGGCAGCAAGAGACCCAGTACTTC | CASSDIVGQQETQYF
TRBJ2-7 | many | TRBV11-3 | TRBD2 | TGTGCCAGCAGCCCGAGACTAGCGGGGGTTCTGGACGAGCAGTACTTC | CASSPRLAGVLDEQYF
TRBJ2-5 | many | TRBV29-1 | - | TGCAGCGGAGGGATAATTCAAGAGACCCAGTACTTC | CSGGIIQETQYF
TRBJ2-1 | - | TRBV11-1 | - | TGTGCCAGCAGCTTAAGTCCCGACTGTGAGCAGTTCTTC | CASSLSPDCEQFF
TRBJ2-7 | many | TRBV11-2 | TRBD2 | TGTGCCAGCAGCGCCCGGGCGGGGGAGGGCTTTAGGGAGCAGTACTTC | CASSARAGEGFREQYF
TRBJ2-5 | many | TRBV6-1 | - | TGTGCCAGCAGGAGCGGGACAAATCAAGAGACCCAGTACTTC | CASRSGTNQETQYF
TRBJ1-5 | many | TRBV4-1 | - | TGCGCCAGCAGCCCTAATGACTTGGCCTTTTTACATCAGCCCCAGCATTTT | CASSPNDLAFLHQPQHF
TRBJ2-5 | many | TRBV6-4 | - | TGTGCCAGCAGGGAGAGTCCGGAAGAGACCCAGTACTTC | CASRESPEETQYF
TRBJ2-7 | many | TRBV6-2/TRBV6-3 | TRBD1 | TGTGCCAGCCGGGACAGGGGCCACGAGCAGTACTTC | CASRDRGHEQYF
TRBJ2-1 | many | TRBV20-1 | TRBD2 | TGCAGTGCCCCGCCGCTGGGGGGGTCAAATATCAATGAGCAGTTCTTC | CSAPPLGGSNINEQFF
TRBJ1-2 | many | TRBV10-3 | - | TGTGCCATCAGTTCACATAACTATGGCTACACCTTC | CAISSHNYGYTF
TRBJ2-1 | many | TRBV10-3 | TRBD1 | TGTGCCATCAGTGAGAGGGGGCGAGATGATGAGCAGTTCTTC | CAISERGRDDEQFF
TRBJ2-7 | many | TRBV27 | - | TGTGCCAGCAGTTTAGGGGAATCCTACGAGCAGTACTTC | CASSLGESYEQYF
TRBJ2-1 | few | TRBV10-1 | - | TGCGCCAGCAGCCTCTACCAGAGAAACCGGGAAAACGCATACAATGAGCAGCTCTTC | CASSLYQRNRENAYNEQLF
TRBJ1-1 | many | TRBV19 | TRBD1 | TGTGCCAGTAGTATTACAGGGGATAACACTGAAGCTTTCTTT | CASSITGDNTEAFF
TRBJ1-5 | many | TRBV20-1 | - | TGCAGTGCCAGGGTTGGCGGGGGAAGCAATCAGCCCCAGCATTTT | CSARVGGGSNQPQHF
TRBJ2-1 | many | TRBV9 | TRBD2 | TGTGCCAGCAGCGTAAATGGACTAGCGGGAGTTGGTGAGCAGTTCTTC | CASSVNGLAGVGEQFF
TRBJ2-4 | many | TRBV7-9 | TRBD1 | TGTGCCAGCAGCTTAGGGACAGGGGTCAAAAACATTCAGTACTTC | CASSLGTGVKNIQYF
TRBJ2-4 | - | TRBV9 | - | TGTGCCAGCAGCGTAGAATACGGGGATCTAGGCAAAAACATTCAGTACTTC | CASSVEYGDLGKNIQYF
TRBJ1-2 | many | TRBV6-6 | - | TGTGCCAGCAGTTACGGAGAGGGAGATGGCTACACCTTC | CASSYGEGDGYTF
TRBJ2-3 | few | TRBV6-2/TRBV6-3 | TRBD2 | TGTGCCAGCATCCTACTAGCGGGGGGGGTAGATACGCAGTATTTT | CASILLAGGVDTQYF
TRBJ2-1 | many | TRBV11-3 | - | TGTGCCAGCAGCTTGGGGGGGCGCGAGCAGTTCTTC | CASSLGGREQFF
TRBJ2-1 | many | TRBV20-1 | - | TGCAGTGCTTCCCTCCAGGGCAATGAGCAGTTCTTC | CSASLQGNEQFF
TRBJ2-3 | many | TRBV7-3 | - | TGTGCCAGCAGCTTATATGGGGATACGCAGTATTTT | CASSLYGDTQYF
TRBJ2-3 | few | TRBV6-5 | - | TGTGCCAGCAGTTTGGAGCCGAGCACAGATACGCAGTATTTT | CASSLEPSTDTQYF
TRBJ2-7 | - | TRBV20-1 | TRBD2 | TGCAGTGCTAGTACTAGCGGAGGTCCCAAAAACGAGCAGTACTTC | CSASTSGGPKNEQYF
TRBJ1-1 | many | TRBV6-1 | - | TGTGCCAGCAGTGGGATGATGGACACTGAAGCTTTCTTT | CASSGMMDTEAFF
TRBJ1-1 | many | TRBV11-2 | - | TGTGCCAGCAGCATACAGGGACCCCCCACTGAAGCTTTCTTT | CASSIQGPPTEAFF
TRBJ2-1 | - | TRBV12-3/TRBV12-4 | - | TGTGCCAGCAGTCCGGGACTCCTCGAGCAGTTCTTC | CASSPGLLEQFF
TRBJ1-4 | many | TRBV2 | TRBD1 | TGTGCCAGCAGGAACAGGGGCACTAATGAAAAACTGTTTTTT | CASRNRGTNEKLFF
TRBJ2-7 | many | TRBV18 | - | TGTGCCAGCTCACCACCAGGCAGGGTCAACGAGCAGTACTTC | CASSPPGRVNEQYF
TRBJ2-7 | - | TRBV20-1 | TRBD2 | TGCAGCCCTAAAGGGACTAGCGGTTACGAGCAGTACTTC | CSPKGTSGYEQYF
TRBJ2-7 | many | TRBV4-1 | TRBD2 | TGCGCCAGCAGCCCCCACGTAGCGGGAGGGCAAGAGCAGTACTTC | CASSPHVAGGQEQYF
TRBJ1-2 | many | TRBV30 | - | TGTGCCTGGAGTCCGTACGAGCTTGGCTACACCTTC | CAWSPYELGYTF
TRBJ2-7 | - | TRBV19 | TRBD2 | TGTGCCATTATGAAGTGGTCGGGACTAGCGGGGACCTACGAGCAGTACTTC | CAIMKWSGLAGTYEQYF
TRBJ2-1 | many | TRBV20-1 | - | TGCAGTGCTAGTCTCGATGAGCAGTTCTTC | CSASLDEQFF
TRBJ2-3 | - | TRBV18 | - | TGTGCCAGCTCACCAGGGGGGCATGCAGAAGGAGATACGCAGTATTTT | CASSPGGHAEGDTQYF
TRBJ2-7 | many | TRBV19 | TRBD1 | TGTGCCAGTAAAGGACAGGGTGCCCACGAGCAGTACTTC | CASKGQGAHEQYF
TRBJ2-5 | many | TRBV24-1 | TRBD1 | TGTGCCACCAGTGATAGAGAGGGGGCGATTCGAGAGACCCAGTACTTC | CATSDREGAIRETQYF
TRBJ2-7 | few | TRBV28 | - | TGTGCCAGCATTTTATTGGGGGAGTGGGCCTACGAGCAGTACTTC | CASILLGEWAYEQYF
TRBJ2-3 | many | TRBV5-8 | TRBD1 | TGTGCCAGCAGCGCCTACAGGGGGCTGTCAGATACGCAGTATTTT | CASSAYRGLSDTQYF
TRBJ2-3 | many | TRBV5-1 | TRBD1 | TGCGCCAGCAGCTTACAGGGGGAAACACCCACAGATACGCAGTATTTT | CASSLQGETPTDTQYF
TRBJ2-2 | - | TRBV4-3 | - | TGCGCCAGCAGCCCGTATGCGTGGGGCGGTAACACCGGGGAGCTGTTTTTT | CASSPYAWGGNTGELFF
TRBJ1-1 | - | TRBV28 | - | TGTGCCAGCGAAGATGGGAGCACTGAAGCTTTCTTT | CASEDGSTEAFF
TRBJ2-7 | many | TRBV6-1 | TRBD2 | TGTGCCAGCAGTTATAGCGGGGGGAGCTCCTACGAGCAGTACTTC | CASSYSGGSSYEQYF
TRBJ2-2 | - | TRBV4-1 | TRBD2 | TGCGCCAGCAGCTTAAGGGGAGCGGGAGGATCCACCGGGGAGCTGTTTTTT | CASSLRGAGGSTGELFF
TRBJ2-6 | - | TRBV7-6 | - | - | CASSLVAGGARANVLTF
TRBJ2-3 | - | TRBV19 | - | TGTGCCAGTAGTATTCACGGGAGCGGTTCTAGCACAGATACGCAGTATTTT | CASSIHGSGSSTDTQYF
TRBJ1-5 | many | TRBV6-1 | - | TGTGCCAGCAGACATAGCAATCAGCCCCAGCATTTT | CASRHSNQPQHF
TRBJ2-7 | - | TRBV7-9 | - | TGTTCAAGCAGCTCTCGGGCGGAGGAGCAGTACTTC | CSSSSRAEEQYF
TRBJ1-4 | few | TRBV5-1 | - | TGCGCCAGCAGCTCAAGTCCCGGGAACTTCTCTGCAACTAATGAAAAACTGTTTTTT | CASSSSPGNFSATNEKLFF